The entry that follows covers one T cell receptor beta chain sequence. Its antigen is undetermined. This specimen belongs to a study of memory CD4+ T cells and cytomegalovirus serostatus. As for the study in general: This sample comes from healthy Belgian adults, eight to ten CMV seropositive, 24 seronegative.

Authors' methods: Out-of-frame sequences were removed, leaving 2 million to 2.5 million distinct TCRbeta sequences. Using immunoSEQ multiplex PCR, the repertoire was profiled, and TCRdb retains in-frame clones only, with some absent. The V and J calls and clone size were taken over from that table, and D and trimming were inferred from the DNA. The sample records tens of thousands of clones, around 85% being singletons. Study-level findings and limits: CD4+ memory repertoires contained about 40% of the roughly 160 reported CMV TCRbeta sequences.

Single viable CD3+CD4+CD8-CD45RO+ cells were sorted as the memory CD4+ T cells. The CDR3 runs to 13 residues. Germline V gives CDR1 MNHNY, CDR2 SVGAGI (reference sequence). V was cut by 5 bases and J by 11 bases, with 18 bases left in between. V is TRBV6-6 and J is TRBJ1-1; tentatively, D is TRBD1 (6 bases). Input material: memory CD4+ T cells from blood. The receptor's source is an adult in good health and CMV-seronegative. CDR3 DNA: TGTGCCAGCAGTCGAAATCAGGGGATTGAGGCTTTCTTT. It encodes CASSRNQGIEAFF.